Below are 14 T cell receptor beta chains sequenced from a single sample in a study of CD8+CD57+ T cells in acquired aplastic anemia. The TCR beta profiling, which covered VDJ combination and CDR3 sequence, was carried out using genomic DNA as the template. TCRdb reanalysed the reads using MiXCR and keeps one entry per CDR3 protein. The sample records around 400,000 distinct CDR3 sequences, about two thirds being singletons. Sequences were obtained from sorted CD4+, CD8+, or CD8+CD57+ T cells (not recorded which) from PBMCs. Source of these receptors: a human donor in good health, serving as a control.

There are many counts of this clonotype. This chain links TRBV12-3 or TRBV12-4 with TRBJ2-1; D is unresolved. The CDR3 extends over 15 amino acids. Trimming left V 3 bases short and J 0 bases short, with 9 bases between. Written as DNA, the CDR3 is TGTGCCAGCAGTTTCACAGATAGCTCCTACAATGAGCAGTTCTTC. It is translated as CASSFTDSSYNEQFF.

This clonotype was observed once. The chain links TRBV19 to TRBJ1-5, with unresolved D. Germline V gene data show CDR1 as LNHDA and CDR2 as SQIVND (reference sequence). The CDR3 spans 15 residues. V shed 5 bases and J shed 5 bases, with 16 bases lying between them. CDR3: CASSEGPYSYQPQHF. In DNA, the CDR3 is TGTGCCAGTAGTGAGGGCCCCTATAGTTATCAGCCCCAGCATTTT.

This clonotype has at least ten counts. Here the CDR3 DNA reads TGTGCCAGCAGTCTGACAGGGGGGAATGAAAAACTGTTTTTT. This encodes CASSLTGGNEKLFF. V usage is TRBV2 and J usage is TRBJ1-4; 9 bases are shared with TRBD1. Germline values: CDR1 SNHLY, CDR2 FYNNEI. With V trimmed by 5 bases and J by 5 bases, 3 bases remained unmatched. The CDR3 runs 14 residues.

The chain is built from TRBV11-2 and TRBJ1-1; possibly TRBD1 for D (5 bases). Germline lookup yields CDR1 SGHAT and CDR2 FQNNGV. Trimming removed 5 bases at V and 3 bases at J, with 16 bases between. This CDR3 has 15 amino acids. The CDR3 DNA is TGTGCCAGCAGCCTTGGCCCCCAGGGTTACACTGAAGCTTTCTTT. It is translated as CASSLGPQGYTEAFF. Full variable domain (outside the CDR3, taken from reference TRBV11-2 and TRBJ1-1): EAGVAQSPRYKIIEKRQSVAFWCNPISGHATLYWYQQILGQGPKLLIQFQNNGVVDDSQLPKDRFSAERLKGVDSTLKIQPAKLEDSAVYLCASSLGPQGYTEAFFGQGTRLTVV.

The chain combines TRBV9 with TRBJ1-5; no reliable D call. V was shortened by 4 bases and J by 13 bases, with 21 bases between the two germline ends. Germline lookup yields CDR1 SGDLS and CDR2 YYNGEE. CDR3 length: 14 amino acids. CDR3 nucleotide sequence: TGTGCCAGCAGCTTAGGTGGGGTGCCACACTCTCAGCATTTT. Translated: CASSLGGVPHSQHF.

This clonotype has a handful of counts. This rearrangement joins TRBV7-2 to TRBJ2-5; no reliable D call. The CDR3 is made up of 15 amino acids. The germline V and J ends were trimmed by 0 bases and 14 bases, with 22 bases remaining between them. CDR1 and CDR2 from the germline V gene are SGHTA and FQGNSA. The CDR3: CASSLASGVYEQYYF. CDR3 nucleotide sequence: TGTGCCAGCAGCTTAGCCTCGGGTGTCTACGAGCAGTACTACTTC.

Of note for this clonotype: The CDR3 does not close with the conserved phenylalanine or tryptophan, likely indicating a read error. The DNA is omitted, as the CDR3 cannot be located on it reliably, and the CDR3 follows TCRdb's listing. The CDR3 sequence: CASSHKGGKEEYL. V and J are TRBV19 and TRBJ2-7; the tabulated D call, TRBD1, remains unverified against the DNA. The CDR3 sequence runs 13 residues, both termini included. Germline V lookup: CDR1 LNHDA, CDR2 SQIVND (reference sequence).

The sample holds many counts of this clonotype. The chain links TRBV9 to TRBJ1-1; D unresolved. The germline CDR1 and CDR2 sequences are SGDLS and YYNGEE. V shed 3 bases and J shed 1 base, with 10 bases lying between them. The CDR3 totals 14 residues. The CDR3 region has the DNA TGTGCCAGCAGCGCGGACCACCGGAACACTGAAGCTTTCTTT. Encoded protein: CASSADHRNTEAFF.

This chain links TRBV20-1 with TRBJ1-2; D possibly corresponds to TRBD1 (6 bases). Germline loops: CDR1 DFQATT, CDR2 SNEGSKA (reference sequence). There are 13 residues in the CDR3. Trimming removed 5 bases from V and 9 bases from J, with 19 bases in between. CDR3 amino acids: CSAEGLAGGCYTF. The DNA of the CDR3 is TGCAGTGCTGAGGGACTAGCGGGGGGCTGCTACACCTTC.

There are a few counts of this clonotype. CDR3 protein: CASSDYRGRNTEAFF. In nucleotides, the CDR3 is TGCGCCAGCAGTGATTACAGGGGGAGGAACACTGAAGCTTTCTTT. The rearrangement links TRBV10-1 to TRBJ1-1, with TRBD1 matching over 8 bases. CDR3 length: 15 residues. The ends lost 3 bases at V and 1 base at J; junction bases unmatched: 4. Looked up from germline, CDR1 is WNHNN and CDR2 is SYGVQD (reference sequence).

This clonotype was detected only once. The rearrangement uses TRBV12-3 or TRBV12-4 and TRBJ2-3, with 7 bases that match TRBD1. The CDR3 length is 16 residues. Trimming cost V 5 bases and J 1 base; bases outside gene matches: 9. The CDR3 sequence is CASSINRGQGTDTQYF. CDR3 DNA sequence: TGTGCCAGCAGTATAAACAGGGGTCAGGGCACAGATACGCAGTATTTT.

Concerning this clonotype: One end of the junction does not line up with germline, which may come from a read error. The chain uses TRBV7-2 and TRBJ2-3, with 8 bases matching TRBD2. The CDR3 covers 14 residues. Germline values: CDR1 SGHTA, CDR2 FQGNSA. This CDR3 is CASSVAGQCYEQYF. DNA of the CDR3: TGTGCCAGCAGCGTAGCGGGGCAGTGCTACGAGCAGTATTTT.

The sample holds many counts of this clonotype. The J gene is TRBJ1-2, the V gene TRBV6-2 or TRBV6-3; weak D call: TRBD1 (5 bases). The CDR3 is 15 residues long. V gave up 5 bases and J gave up 4 bases, with 17 bases separating them. CDR1 MNHEY and CDR2 SVGEGT come from the germline V gene. CDR3 protein: CASSPRSGRSYGYTF. The DNA of the CDR3 is TGTGCCAGCAGTCCCCGATCGGGACGGTCCTATGGCTACACCTTC.

V gene TRBV7-2 combines with J gene TRBJ2-1; the D gene could be TRBD1 or TRBD2 (8 bases each). The CDR3 consists of 17 residues. Germline-derived CDR1 and CDR2 are SGHTA and FQGNSA. The V end lost 5 bases, the J end lost 10 bases, and 27 bases lay between the germline ends. CDR3 nucleotide sequence: TGTGCCAGCAGCGCCCGCCAGGGGGCGGGGGGTGACTACGAGCAGTTCTTC. This encodes CASSARQGAGGDYEQFF.